Shown below are 27 T cell receptor beta chains from a single sample sequenced in a study of cytomegalovirus exposure and HLA in healthy donors. A multiplex PCR was run with 60 Vbeta primers and 13 Jbeta primers. TCRdb keeps only in-frame clones here, not all; method: immunoSEQ multiplex PCR. The sample records about 150,000 clones, roughly 9.6% being singletons. Sequenced sample: PBMCs. These receptors were collected from a woman aged 35 to 49 in good health and CMV-seropositive.

CDR3 loop: CASSSSVGGELFF. CDR3 DNA: TGTGCCAGCAGCTCCTCCGTCGGCGGGGAGCTGTTTTTT. The chain has TRBV7-7 and TRBJ2-2, with D unclear. Trimming left V 4 bases short and J 7 bases short, with 10 bases between. CDR3 length equals 13 residues. Per the germline V gene, CDR1 is SSHAT and CDR2 is FNYEAQ (reference sequence).

This clone was detected a few times. The chain carries TRBV5-1 and TRBJ1-2; 10 positions match TRBD1. The germline gives CDR1 SGHRS, CDR2 YFSETQ. The length of the CDR3 is 15 residues. Losses at the gene ends were 4 bases for V and 4 bases for J; bases not matched to a gene: 7. Here the CDR3 reads CASSPGTGEAYGYTF. CDR3 in DNA: TGCGCCAGCAGCCCCGGGACAGGGGAGGCCTATGGCTACACCTTC.

The V and J genes are TRBV6-5 and TRBJ1-3, with a weak D call TRBD1 (5 bases). V lost 7 bases and J 6 bases, leaving 10 bases between the germline ends. Germline values: CDR1 MNHEY, CDR2 SVGAGI. The CDR3 runs to 12 residues. The CDR3 loop reads CASISQANTIYF. As DNA, the CDR3 is TGTGCCAGCATCTCACAGGCAAACACCATATATTTT.

This clone was detected a few times. This chain joins TRBV11-3 and TRBJ2-1; TRBD1 aligns across 12 bases. J lost 8 bases, V lost 5 bases, and 7 bases had no gene match. This CDR3 has 15 residues. Germline V lookup: CDR1 SGHNT, CDR2 YENEEA. The chain's CDR3 is CASSPPGQGAYEQFF. CDR3 nucleotide sequence: TGTGCCAGCAGCCCCCCGGGACAGGGGGCCTATGAGCAGTTCTTC.

This clone was seen a few times. J is TRBJ1-4 and V is TRBV2, with D tentatively TRBD1 (5 bases). V was pared by 1 base and J by 7 bases, with 13 bases between. The germline gives CDR1 SNHLY, CDR2 FYNNEI. The CDR3 totals 15 residues. The CDR3 nucleotides are TGTGCCAGCAGTGAAGAGCGGGGCCCCAGTGAAAAACTGTTTTTT. Translating it yields CASSEERGPSEKLFF.

The V gene is TRBV14, the J gene TRBJ1-4, with 9 bases that match TRBD1. There are 15 residues in the CDR3. Losses at the gene ends were 1 base for V and 8 bases for J; bases not matched to a gene: 5. The germline CDR1 and CDR2 sequences are SGHDN and FVKESK. The CDR3 DNA follows: TGTGCCAGCAGCCAAGTGGGACAGGGAGGGGAAAAACTGTTTTTT. It encodes CASSQVGQGGEKLFF.

The sample holds a few counts of this clone. V gene TRBV7-3 combines with J gene TRBJ2-7, with D possibly TRBD2 on 6 matching bases. This CDR3 spans 14 amino acids. Germline V lookup: CDR1 SGHTA, CDR2 FQGTGA. With 2 bases removed from V and 6 bases from J, the gap between germline ends came to 14 bases. The CDR3 nucleotides read TGTGCCAGCAGCTTACTCCGGGACTCCACCGAGCAGTACTTC. Its translation: CASSLLRDSTEQYF.

The J gene is TRBJ2-3, the V gene TRBV5-5; 7 bases agree with TRBD2. The CDR3 extends over 16 amino acids. The germline V gene encodes CDR1 SGHKS and CDR2 YYEKEE (reference sequence). The trim removed 4 bases at V and 1 base at J, leaving 9 bases unmatched. The CDR3 DNA is TGTGCCAGCAGCCCAGGCGGGCTAGCGGGCACAGATACGCAGTATTTT. Translated: CASSPGGLAGTDTQYF.

This clone appeared a few times. The chain joins TRBV20-1 to TRBJ1-1; maybe TRBD1 (6 bases). This CDR3 spans 11 amino acids. The V gene lost 1 base and the J gene lost 8 bases, with 8 bases spanning the gap. CDR1 is DFQATT, CDR2 SNEGSKA, per germline (reference sequence). In DNA, the CDR3 is TGCAGTGCTAGAGCAGGGGACGAAGCTTTCTTT. It is translated as CSARAGDEAFF.

This chain links TRBV27 with TRBJ2-7, with TRBD1 identical over 9 bases. Germline loops: CDR1 MNHEY, CDR2 SMNVEV (reference sequence). V gave up 5 bases and J gave up 5 bases; unmatched junction bases: 13. The CDR3 sequence is 16 residues long. The CDR3 nucleotides are TGTGCCAGCAGTGACAAGACCGCGGACAGGGGAGACGAGCAGTACTTC. It codes for CASSDKTADRGDEQYF.

This clone appeared a few times. The chain recombines TRBV19 with TRBJ2-2; 7 bases line up with TRBD2. The CDR3 consists of 15 residues. J was trimmed by 0 bases and V by 7 bases; bases with no gene match: 5. Germline V gives CDR1 LNHDA, CDR2 SQIVND (reference sequence). CDR3 sequence: CASNLGGANTGELFF. Written as DNA, the CDR3 is TGTGCCAGTAATTTGGGAGGGGCGAACACCGGGGAGCTGTTTTTT.

In this sample, this clone turned up a few times. The chain recombines TRBV27 with TRBJ1-1; 7 bases are shared with TRBD1. Germline V gene lookup returns CDR1 MNHEY and CDR2 SMNVEV (reference sequence). After removal of 7 bases from V and 2 bases from J, the junction contained 7 bases not matched to a gene. The CDR3 runs to 14 residues. The CDR3 loop reads CASTLNRGNTEAFF. The CDR3, as DNA: TGTGCCAGCACTCTCAACAGGGGAAACACTGAAGCTTTCTTT.

This clone has more than one count but fewer than ten. The rearrangement joins TRBV2 to TRBJ2-7, with 7 bases that match TRBD1. CDR1 SNHLY and CDR2 FYNNEI come from the germline V gene. The CDR3 runs 13 residues. J gave up 5 bases and V 5 bases, and 6 bases lay outside the gene matches. CDR3 in amino acids: CASSRQGRDEQYF. CDR3 sequence (DNA): TGTGCCAGCAGTCGACAGGGTCGCGACGAGCAGTACTTC.

The J gene is TRBJ1-3, the V gene TRBV2, with D maybe TRBD1 (5 bases). Germline CDR1 reads SNHLY; CDR2 reads FYNNEI. V was pared by 2 bases and J by 3 bases, with 8 bases between. The CDR3 contains 14 residues. CDR3 nucleotide sequence: TGTGCCAGCAGTGAAATAGGGGTTGGAAACACCATATATTTT. Encoded protein: CASSEIGVGNTIYF.

V is TRBV6-1 and J is TRBJ1-2; no firm D call. The CDR3 covers 14 residues. CDR1 is MNHNS, CDR2 SASEGT, per germline. The V gene lost 2 bases and the J gene lost 4 bases, with 11 bases spanning the gap. The DNA for the CDR3 is TGTGCCAGCAGTGAATATGAGCGCGCCTATGGCTACACCTTC. Amino acids: CASSEYERAYGYTF.

The chain employs TRBV7-2 and TRBJ2-3; 8 bases line up with TRBD2. With 1 base clipped from V and 1 base from J, the junction kept 10 bases outside the gene matches. The CDR3 has 18 residues. CDR1 is SGHTA and CDR2 is FQGNSA in the germline V gene. The chain's CDR3 is CASSLEVERGFGTDTQYF. The CDR3 coding sequence is TGTGCCAGCAGCTTAGAGGTCGAGCGGGGGTTCGGCACAGATACGCAGTATTTT.

This chain uses TRBV6-1 with TRBJ2-7; TRBD1 matches at 7 bases. V gave up 2 bases and J gave up 3 bases; unmatched junction bases: 4. The CDR3 totals 14 residues. The germline CDR1 and CDR2 sequences are MNHNS and SASEGT. CDR3 DNA: TGTGCCAGCAGTGAAATCCGGACAGGCTACGAGCAGTACTTC. The encoded protein is CASSEIRTGYEQYF.

This clone was counted only a few times. The genes are TRBV7-2 and TRBJ1-4, with D unclear. Trimming took 5 bases from V and 5 from J, leaving 15 bases between them. The CDR3 sequence is 15 residues long. Germline CDR1 reads SGHTA; CDR2 reads FQGNSA. The CDR3 here is CASSPMAGRNEKLFF. CDR3 sequence (DNA): TGTGCCAGCAGCCCCATGGCGGGGAGGAATGAAAAACTGTTTTTT.

The rearrangement joins TRBV5-1 to TRBJ2-5; D possibly corresponds to TRBD1 (6 bases). V lost 1 base to trimming and J lost 4 bases, with 17 bases between them. Germline V CDR1 and CDR2: SGHRS, YFSETQ. The CDR3 is 16 residues long. CDR3 nucleotides: TGCGCCAGCAGCTTGTCCACTACAGGGTCGGGAGAGACCCAGTACTTC. Translated, it gives CASSLSTTGSGETQYF.

In its sample, this clone was seen many times. The chain has TRBV6-1 and TRBJ1-6, with 8 bases fitting TRBD1. Germline V gene sequence: CDR1 MNHNS, CDR2 SASEGT. This CDR3 contains 15 residues. V lost 6 bases and J lost 2; bases outside the gene matches: 3. CDR3 loop: CASRDRVAYNSPLHF. CDR3 nucleotides: TGTGCCAGCAGGGACAGGGTCGCCTATAATTCACCCCTCCACTTT.

This clone was observed a handful of times. The chain has TRBV6-1 and TRBJ1-2, with 12 positions matching TRBD1. The CDR3 length is 15 residues. Germline CDR1 is MNHNS and CDR2 is SASEGT. V trimming: 3 bases; J trimming: 8 bases; junction bases outside the gene matches: 7. This CDR3 reads CASSDGTGGAYGYTF. As DNA, the CDR3 is TGTGCCAGCAGTGATGGGACAGGGGGCGCGTACGGCTACACCTTC.

V gene TRBV7-2 combines with J gene TRBJ2-5; 7 bases agree with TRBD2. Per germline, CDR1 SGHTA and CDR2 FQGNSA. The CDR3 runs 13 residues. With 5 bases clipped from V and 5 bases from J, the junction kept 5 bases outside the gene matches. The CDR3 is CASSPSGRETQYF. The DNA of the CDR3 is TGTGCCAGCAGCCCCTCCGGGAGGGAGACCCAGTACTTC.

This chain joins TRBV29-1 and TRBJ2-3, with 7 nucleotides matching TRBD2. The germline gives CDR1 SQVTM, CDR2 ANQGSEA. V shed 7 bases and J 4 bases; nucleotides not matched to a gene: 5. The CDR3 length is 12 residues. The chain's CDR3 is CSARLAPDTQYF. CDR3 coding DNA: TGCAGCGCCAGACTAGCCCCAGATACGCAGTATTTT.

V is TRBV5-1 and J is TRBJ1-2; TRBD1 agrees at 9 bases. The CDR3 loop spans 13 amino acids. The V segment lost 7 bases and the J segment 5 bases; nucleotides outside the gene matches: 6. The germline gives CDR1 SGHRS, CDR2 YFSETQ. DNA of the CDR3: TGCGCCAGCCAATTGGACAGGGGATATGGCTACACCTTC. Amino acid sequence: CASQLDRGYGYTF.

The J gene is TRBJ2-7, the V gene TRBV9, with 7 positions matching TRBD1. This CDR3 contains 16 residues. The ends lost 0 bases at V and 3 bases at J; junction bases unmatched: 9. Looked up from germline, CDR1 is SGDLS and CDR2 is YYNGEE. Here the CDR3 reads CASSVAGQSPSYEQYF. The CDR3 DNA is TGTGCCAGCAGCGTAGCGGGACAGTCCCCTAGCTACGAGCAGTACTTC.

Here the CDR3 reads CASGTSDRNYGYTF. The CDR3 coding sequence is TGTGCCAGTGGAACCTCGGACAGAAACTATGGCTACACCTTC. The chain is built from TRBV19 and TRBJ1-2; maybe TRBD1 (6 bases). CDR1 is LNHDA and CDR2 is SQIVND in the germline V gene (reference sequence). The CDR3 contains 14 residues. V was cut by 8 bases and J by 2 bases, with 15 bases left in between. Drawing the rest from reference TRBV19 and TRBJ1-2, the complete variable domain is DGGITQSPKYLFRKEGQNVTLSCEQNLNHDAMYWYRQDPGQGLRLIYYSQIVNDFQKGDIAEGYSVSREKKESFPLTVTSAQKNPTAFYLCASGTSDRNYGYTFGSGTRLTVV.

This clone has only a few counts. The chain recombines TRBV5-1 with TRBJ1-6, with D unresolved. Trimming removed 3 bases at V and 8 bases at J, with 9 bases between. The length of the CDR3 is 13 residues. Germline-derived CDR1 and CDR2 are SGHRS and YFSETQ. CDR3 in DNA: TGCGCCAGCAGCTACACCTCCGATTCACCCCTCCACTTT. It translates to CASSYTSDSPLHF.